This T cell receptor (beta chain) was identified in a study of blood T cell repertoires in COVID-19. Whole-study context: Acute and convalescent COVID-19 samples came from the United States, Italy and Spain. T cells, B-cell-depleted T cells, or PBMCs provided the cDNA or gDNA that served as material.

V was clipped by 1 base and J by 3 bases; unmatched bases: 5. CDR3 length: 16 residues. Germline values: CDR1 SGHVS, CDR2 FQNEAQ. In the source study's methods: Amplification of reference gene primers provided the estimated nucleated cell counts. Data came from immunoSEQ multiplex PCR; TCRdb stores just in-frame clones and leaves some out. That table furnishes V, J and clone size, whereas the DNA furnished D and trimming. The table lists 190,000 or so clones, more than 85% of them singletons. This TCR derives from a man aged 35-49 years with active or convalescent COVID-19. This chain connects TRBV7-8 to TRBJ1-3; TRBD1 matches 8 bases. The sample consisted of peripheral blood. CDR3 residues: CASSLVQGAGGNTIYF. The CDR3 region has the DNA TGTGCCAGCAGCTTAGTGCAGGGGGCAGGTGGAAACACCATATATTTT.